A single sample is the source of the 5 T cell receptor beta chains below, sequenced in a study of T cells expressing NK-cell markers. TCRdb reprocessed the 5' RACE reads, with one entry per CDR3 protein and no DNA. This listing includes some 140,000 distinct CDR3 sequences. The sequencing input was blood T cells: a sorted CD56 or NKG2C T cell subset, CD4+ or CD8+ T cells, or bulk PBMC T cells (not recorded which). The receptors originated from a woman aged 45-65 years in good health.

The chain combines TRBV5-1 with TRBJ1-1; TCRdb proposes TRBD1, but this gene call is untestable without DNA. The CDR3 spans 14 residues. From germline, CDR1 is SGHRS and CDR2 YFSETQ. CDR3 loop: CASSLGQGGTEAFF.

V is TRBV5-1 and J is TRBJ2-2; the TCRdb call, TRBD2, lacks DNA for checking. The CDR3 covers 14 residues. Germline CDR1 is SGHRS and CDR2 is YFSETQ. CDR3: CASIEAVNTGELFF.

V usage is TRBV4-1 and J usage is TRBJ2-7. CDR1 is MGHRA, CDR2 YSYEKL, per germline. The CDR3 length is 15 residues. CDR3 residues: CASSQAAAISYEQYF.

This chain connects TRBV20-1 to TRBJ2-1. There are 13 residues in the CDR3. CDR1 is DFQATT, CDR2 SNEGSKA, per germline (reference sequence). This CDR3 reads CSARDFRTSAQFF.

The J gene is TRBJ2-4, the V gene TRBV7-9; TCRdb's D gene call, TRBD2, goes unchecked for lack of DNA. The CDR3 extends over 12 amino acids. Germline assignment: CDR1 SEHNR and CDR2 FQNEAQ (reference sequence). This CDR3 is CASRTSGNIQYF.